This TCR beta chain was recovered during a study of cytomegalovirus exposure and HLA in healthy donors. Study-level points and caveats: Researchers reported in a later analysis that a missense DCLRE1C variant was tied to TCR beta V- and J-gene trimming. Being productive about 87% or about 30% of the time was typical of most TCR beta V segments in an earlier analysis. Based on reports, TCR beta sequences accurately predicted HLA-A and HLA-B alleles for most subjects.

The PCR contained 60 Vbeta and 13 Jbeta primers. TCRdb keeps only in-frame clones here, not all; method: immunoSEQ multiplex PCR. The sample includes some 110,000 clones, around 78% of them seen just once. This clone appeared a few times. Its antigen is still unknown. V lost 3 bases, J lost 7 bases, and 18 bases lay in between. Germline lookup yields CDR1 LNHNV and CDR2 YYDKDF (reference sequence). The CDR3 is 16 residues long. Sequenced sample: PBMCs. The V and J genes are TRBV15 and TRBJ1-4, with a possible D match to TRBD1 (6 bases). The receptor was derived from a man aged 40-49 years in good health and CMV-seronegative. The CDR3 spells CATSSPSRGEVEKLFF. For the CDR3, the DNA is TGTGCCACCAGCAGCCCATCCAGGGGTGAAGTTGAAAAACTGTTTTTT.